The entry below describes one T cell receptor beta chain. Its antigen is unknown. The CDR3 has 16 residues. The V gene lost 6 bases and the J gene lost 0 bases, with 18 bases spanning the gap. Germline CDR1 reads MDHEN; CDR2 reads SYDVKM. This record comes from a study of shared clonotypes between healthy human individuals. Here immunoSEQ multiplex PCR was the method, and the copy in TCRdb shows in-frame clones only, minus some. This sample has 2 million to 2.5 million clones, with 85% to 95% found just once. General study points: Rarefaction analysis demonstrated incomplete sorted-subset sequencing notwithstanding large depth. Shared clonotypes across all four donors exceeded non-shared ones in generation probability.

The receptor was derived from a man aged 18-30 years in good health. Some clones in this sample may be carry-over from other donors' samples. V and J are TRBV28 and TRBJ2-7; possible D gene TRBD1, 8 bases. Sequences were obtained from naive CD4+ T cells from PBMCs. As for subset: CD45RA+ positively selected. The CDR3 reads CASSNPQGGGSYEQYF. The DNA of the CDR3 is TGTGCCAGCAGCAACCCACAGGGGGGGGGCTCCTACGAGCAGTACTTC. The full variable domain, in which reference TRBV28 and TRBJ2-7 provide the parts outside the CDR3, is DVKVTQSSRYLVKRTGEKVFLECVQDMDHENMFWYRQDPGLGLRLIYFSYDVKMKEKGDIPEGYSVSREKKERFSLILESASTNQTSMYLCASSNPQGGGSYEQYFGPGTRLTVT.